The 27 T cell receptor beta chains below all came from one sample that was sequenced in a study of CD4 T cells in relation to SARS-CoV-2 and coronaviruses. The repertoire was sequenced with immunoSEQ multiplex PCR; TCRdb's copy has only in-frame clones and lacks some. Counted here are about 31,000 clones, more than 75% occurring once; the ten biggest clones make up around 3%. The antigens these receptors bind are not known. Sequencing was done on a sample of memory CD4+ T cells from PBMCs, cultured in vitro. The source is an adult with COVID-19.

This clone was observed a few times. The chain joins TRBV2 to TRBJ1-5; perhaps TRBD1 as D (5 bases). CDR3 length: 14 residues. Germline V gene lookup returns CDR1 SNHLY and CDR2 FYNNEI. Trimming pared 6 bases from V and 3 bases from J, leaving 12 bases between. CDR3 residues: CASRGTSNNQPQHF. The CDR3, as DNA: TGTGCCAGCAGAGGGACTTCCAACAATCAGCCCCAGCATTTT. Supplemented by reference TRBV2 and TRBJ1-5, the full variable domain reads EPEVTQTPSHQVTQMGQEVILRCVPISNHLYFYWYRQILGQKVEFLVSFYNNEISEKSEIFDDQFSVERPDGSNFTLKIRSTKLEDSAMYFCASRGTSNNQPQHFGDGTRLSIL.

V gene TRBV24-1 combines with J gene TRBJ2-5; TRBD1 aligns across 7 bases. CDR1 is KGHDR and CDR2 is SFDVKD in the germline V gene. Trimming removed 5 bases from V and 3 bases from J; junction bases left unmatched: 5. The CDR3 contains 14 residues. The CDR3 reads CATSALDREETQYF. The CDR3 nucleotides read TGTGCCACCAGTGCCCTCGACAGGGAAGAGACCCAGTACTTC.

The genes are TRBV28 and TRBJ1-1, with a possible D match to TRBD1 (5 bases). The germline V and J ends were trimmed by 7 bases and 4 bases, with 16 bases remaining between them. The CDR3 contains 14 residues. Germline CDR1 and CDR2: MDHEN and SYDVKM. CDR3 in DNA: TGTGCCAGCATTCCTTCGGGGCTAGGCACTGAAGCTTTCTTT. It yields the protein CASIPSGLGTEAFF.

V and J are TRBV4-1 and TRBJ2-7, with no clear D. The germline V and J ends were trimmed by 4 bases and 0 bases, with 19 bases remaining between them. In germline, CDR1 is MGHRA, CDR2 YSYEKL. The CDR3 is made up of 17 amino acids. Here the CDR3 reads CASSPLGQPRSSYEQYF. The CDR3 bases are TGCGCCAGCAGCCCTCTGGGTCAGCCAAGGAGCTCCTACGAGCAGTACTTC.

The V call is TRBV10-3, the J call TRBJ1-1; D not resolved. The germline V and J ends were trimmed by 10 bases and 0 bases, with 15 bases remaining between them. Germline V gene data show CDR1 as ENHRY and CDR2 as SYGVKD. This CDR3 is built from 14 residues. The CDR3 protein is CASRTELMNTEAFF. The CDR3 nucleotides read TGTGCCAGTAGAACAGAGCTTATGAACACTGAAGCTTTCTTT.

CDR3 loop: CASLGTGHPSTDTQYF. The CDR3, as DNA: TGTGCCAGTCTGGGGACGGGACACCCTAGCACAGATACGCAGTATTTT. The V call is TRBV19, the J call TRBJ2-3; tentatively, D is TRBD1 (6 bases). The CDR3 has 16 residues. The ends were cut back, 8 bases at V and 0 bases at J, with 18 bases in the middle. The germline gives CDR1 LNHDA, CDR2 SQIVND (reference sequence).

This chain links TRBV28 with TRBJ2-7; 8 nucleotides match TRBD2. Germline V gene sequence: CDR1 MDHEN, CDR2 SYDVKM. The length of the CDR3 is 16 residues. Losses at the gene ends were 7 bases for V and 6 bases for J; bases not matched to a gene: 17. The CDR3 DNA reads as TGTGCCAGCACCTCATATCCGGGACTAGATGCGCGCGAGCAGTACTTC. Translating gives CASTSYPGLDAREQYF.

This clone has a single count. The genes are TRBV4-3 and TRBJ2-7; 7 bases are shared with TRBD1. In germline, CDR1 is LGHNA, CDR2 YSLEER. This CDR3 has 16 residues. The V segment lost 1 base and the J segment 3 bases; nucleotides outside the gene matches: 9. The CDR3 region is CASSQVARQGNYEQYF. In DNA, the CDR3 is TGCGCCAGCAGCCAAGTTGCGAGACAGGGAAACTACGAGCAGTACTTC.

The chain has TRBV9 and TRBJ2-1; 10 bases line up with TRBD2. The CDR3 spans 15 residues. The germline V gene encodes CDR1 SGDLS and CDR2 YYNGEE. J gave up 6 bases and V 0 bases, and 3 bases lay outside the gene matches. The CDR3 bases are TGTGCCAGCAGCGTAGAGGCTAGCGGGAGCAATGAGCAGTTCTTC. This translates into CASSVEASGSNEQFF.

The V call is TRBV2, the J call TRBJ1-1; D not certain. CDR1 is SNHLY and CDR2 is FYNNEI in the germline V gene. Trimming stripped 2 bases from V and 5 bases from J, with 9 bases between. The CDR3 has 13 amino acids. This CDR3 is CASSELLRTEAFF. The CDR3 coding sequence is TGTGCCAGCAGTGAACTTCTCAGGACTGAAGCTTTCTTT. The full variable domain, rest sourced from reference TRBV2 and TRBJ1-1, is EPEVTQTPSHQVTQMGQEVILRCVPISNHLYFYWYRQILGQKVEFLVSFYNNEISEKSEIFDDQFSVERPDGSNFTLKIRSTKLEDSAMYFCASSELLRTEAFFGQGTRLTVV.

The chain combines TRBV2 with TRBJ2-1; 9 positions match TRBD2. Germline lookup yields CDR1 SNHLY and CDR2 FYNNEI. V shed 4 bases and J 5 bases; nucleotides not matched to a gene: 9. The CDR3 extends over 16 amino acids. The CDR3 protein is CASSGPRASGNNEQFF. CDR3 sequence (DNA): TGTGCCAGCAGTGGCCCCCGAGCTAGCGGGAACAATGAGCAGTTCTTC.

The chain joins TRBV5-4 to TRBJ2-3; D perhaps matches TRBD2 (6 bases). Per the germline V gene, CDR1 is SGHNT and CDR2 is YYREEE (reference sequence). This CDR3 comprises 19 residues. Trimming left V 4 bases short and J 6 bases short, with 30 bases between. This chain's CDR3 is CASSHTLMPGVGGWDTQYF. The CDR3 DNA sequence: TGTGCCAGCAGCCACACCTTGATGCCGGGAGTCGGTGGGTGGGATACGCAGTATTTT.

The chain has TRBV6-5 and TRBJ2-5; TRBD2 matches at 7 bases. CDR3 length equals 12 residues. J gave up 6 bases and V 7 bases, and 5 bases lay outside the gene matches. Germline V gives CDR1 MNHEY, CDR2 SVGAGI. The CDR3: CASKGEGKTQYF. CDR3 bases: TGTGCCAGCAAAGGGGAGGGGAAGACCCAGTACTTC.

This clone was observed a few times. The V and J genes are TRBV28 and TRBJ1-4; D gene unclear. Deletions cut 6 bases from V and 0 bases from J, with 11 bases between. Looked up from germline, CDR1 is MDHEN and CDR2 is SYDVKM. This CDR3 comprises 15 residues. The CDR3 DNA is TGTGCCAGCAGCACACAAGGAGCAACTAATGAAAAACTGTTTTTT. It yields the protein CASSTQGATNEKLFF.

This clone occurred a few times. This chain connects TRBV6-5 to TRBJ1-2, with 9 nucleotides matching TRBD1. Germline V lookup: CDR1 MNHEY, CDR2 SVGAGI. The CDR3 extends over 15 amino acids. The junction had 6 bases not matched to a gene; V was cut back by 5 bases and J by 2 bases. The CDR3 region is CASSTTGGANYGYTF. In DNA form, the CDR3 reads TGTGCCAGCAGTACCACAGGGGGCGCGAACTATGGCTACACCTTC.

The rearrangement links TRBV19 to TRBJ2-3, with 9 bases lining up with TRBD1. Per the germline V gene, CDR1 is LNHDA and CDR2 is SQIVND (reference sequence). With V trimmed by 3 bases and J by 4 bases, 2 bases remained unmatched. This CDR3 contains 14 residues. Here the CDR3 reads CASSMGQGADTQYF. DNA of the CDR3: TGTGCCAGTAGTATGGGACAGGGCGCAGATACGCAGTATTTT. The entire variable domain, with the rest obtained from reference TRBV19 and TRBJ2-3, is as follows: DGGITQSPKYLFRKEGQNVTLSCEQNLNHDAMYWYRQDPGQGLRLIYYSQIVNDFQKGDIAEGYSVSREKKESFPLTVTSAQKNPTAFYLCASSMGQGADTQYFGPGTRLTVL.

This clone was observed once. J is TRBJ2-3 and V is TRBV25-1, with 13 bases fitting TRBD2. Germline values: CDR1 MGHDK, CDR2 SYGVNS. With V trimmed by 4 bases and J by 3 bases, 10 bases remained unmatched. The CDR3 is made up of 18 amino acids. CDR3 nucleotide sequence: TGTGCCAGCAGTGGGGACGGTGGACTAGCGGGAGTAACAGATACGCAGTATTTT. This codes for CASSGDGGLAGVTDTQYF. Full variable domain (remainder filled in from reference TRBV25-1 and TRBJ2-3): EADIYQTPRYLVIGTGKKITLECSQTMGHDKMYWYQQDPGMELHLIHYSYGVNSTEKGDLSSESTVSRIRTEHFPLTLESARPSHTSQYLCASSGDGGLAGVTDTQYFGPGTRLTVL.

The chain employs TRBV18 and TRBJ2-3, with a tentative D call TRBD2 (6 bases). CDR1 is KGHSH and CDR2 is LQKENI in the germline V gene. The CDR3 is made up of 14 amino acids. V was clipped by 6 bases and J by 0 bases, with 10 bases between them. The CDR3 DNA sequence: TGTGCCAGCTCGGGGACTGCTAGCACAGATACGCAGTATTTT. This translates into CASSGTASTDTQYF.

The chain is built from TRBV18 and TRBJ2-4; 7 bases align to TRBD1. Per germline, CDR1 KGHSH and CDR2 LQKENI. This CDR3 is 15 amino acids long. V lost 3 bases, J lost 4 bases, and 6 bases stayed unmatched. CDR3 protein: CASSPDTDRKNIQYF. The CDR3, as DNA: TGTGCCAGCTCACCTGACACGGACAGGAAAAACATTCAGTACTTC.

The CDR3: CASSQGGAGAITDTQYF. Here the CDR3 DNA reads TGTGCCAGCAGCCAAGGGGGAGCGGGAGCTATCACAGATACGCAGTATTTT. The chain uses TRBV3-1 (or the pseudogene TRBV3-2) and TRBJ2-3, with TRBD2 identical over 8 bases. CDR1 and CDR2 (germline): LGHDT, YNNKEL (reference sequence). The CDR3 extends over 17 amino acids. After removal of 1 base from V and 2 bases from J, the junction contained 8 bases not matched to a gene.

The chain uses TRBV2 and TRBJ2-2; 10 bases are shared with TRBD1. V lost 9 bases to trimming and J lost 3 bases; unmatched junction nucleotides: 7. The germline V gene encodes CDR1 SNHLY and CDR2 FYNNEI. The length of the CDR3 is 15 residues. The CDR3 sequence is CASKSGTGDTGELFF. The CDR3 DNA sequence: TGTGCCAGTAAGTCCGGGACAGGGGACACCGGGGAGCTGTTTTTT.

J is TRBJ2-5 and V is TRBV11-2, with 11 bases fitting TRBD1. The CDR3 is 16 residues long. Losses at the gene ends were 5 bases for V and 5 bases for J; bases not matched to a gene: 10. Germline CDR1 reads SGHAT; CDR2 reads FQNNGV. The chain's CDR3 is CASSPRTGGAYETQYF. The CDR3 DNA reads TGTGCCAGCAGCCCGCGGACAGGGGGCGCGTATGAGACCCAGTACTTC. The full variable domain, with the rest looked up from reference TRBV11-2 and TRBJ2-5, is EAGVAQSPRYKIIEKRQSVAFWCNPISGHATLYWYQQILGQGPKLLIQFQNNGVVDDSQLPKDRFSAERLKGVDSTLKIQPAKLEDSAVYLCASSPRTGGAYETQYFGPGTRLLVL.

The gene calls are TRBV28 and TRBJ1-3; no clear D. Germline V gene lookup returns CDR1 MDHEN and CDR2 SYDVKM. This CDR3 region has 13 residues. V was shortened by 3 bases and J by 0 bases, with 3 bases between the two germline ends. The CDR3 here is CASSFASGNTIYF. The CDR3 region has the DNA TGTGCCAGCAGTTTTGCCTCTGGAAACACCATATATTTT.

The J gene is TRBJ2-1, the V gene TRBV7-3; 14 bases are shared with TRBD2. Germline loops: CDR1 SGHTA, CDR2 FQGTGA. Trimming cost V 5 bases and J 2 bases; bases outside gene matches: 8. This CDR3 has 18 amino acids. CDR3: CASSPRLAGGKAYNEQFF. CDR3 DNA sequence: TGTGCCAGCAGCCCCCGACTAGCGGGAGGGAAGGCCTACAATGAGCAGTTCTTC.

A remark on this clone: Within the sample, other DNA sequences also encode this same CDR3. The chain couples TRBV6-5 to TRBJ2-1; 7 bases agree with TRBD2. CDR3 length equals 13 residues. V lost 4 bases and J lost 5; bases outside the gene matches: 2. Germline V lookup: CDR1 MNHEY, CDR2 SVGAGI. The CDR3 is CASSSSGHNEQFF. CDR3 coding DNA: TGTGCCAGCAGTTCTAGCGGTCACAATGAGCAGTTCTTC.

This chain connects TRBV7-3 to TRBJ2-2, with 9 nucleotides matching TRBD2. Per germline, CDR1 SGHTA and CDR2 FQGTGA. This CDR3 has 17 residues. V was pared by 0 bases and J by 6 bases, with 8 bases of the junction left unmatched. Here the CDR3 DNA reads TGTGCCAGCAGCTTAACCCCTGGAATAGCGGGAGCCGGGGAGCTGTTTTTT. It translates to CASSLTPGIAGAGELFF.

The V and J genes are TRBV5-1 and TRBJ2-3; TRBD2 agrees at 13 bases. Looked up from germline, CDR1 is SGHRS and CDR2 is YFSETQ. The CDR3 covers 16 residues. The junction had 6 bases not matched to a gene; V was cut back by 4 bases and J by 4 bases. The CDR3 DNA reads as TGCGCCAGCAGCCCCGGACTAGCGGGAGACTCAGATACGCAGTATTTT. It encodes CASSPGLAGDSDTQYF.